Presented here are 29 T cell receptor beta chains from one specimen sequenced in a study of blood T cell repertoires in COVID-19. TCRdb's copy holds only in-frame clones and misses some; the assay was immunoSEQ multiplex PCR. The data contain around 230,000 clones, around 80% of them singletons. Sample: peripheral blood. These TCRs come from a woman in her forties or fifties with acute or convalescent COVID-19.

The rearrangement uses TRBV28 and TRBJ2-3, with TRBD1 matching 7 bases. Germline V CDR1 and CDR2: MDHEN, SYDVKM. This CDR3 has 15 residues. Trimming took 8 bases from V and 0 from J; bases not matched to a gene: 8. CDR3 coding DNA: TGTGCCAGCGCAATCCCGGGACAGAGCACAGATACGCAGTATTTT. Its protein product is CASAIPGQSTDTQYF. The whole variable domain, remainder taken from reference TRBV28 and TRBJ2-3, is DVKVTQSSRYLVKRTGEKVFLECVQDMDHENMFWYRQDPGLGLRLIYFSYDVKMKEKGDIPEGYSVSREKKERFSLILESASTNQTSMYLCASAIPGQSTDTQYFGPGTRLTVL.

The chain employs TRBV11-2 and TRBJ2-7; 7 positions agree with TRBD2. The CDR3 totals 15 residues. Germline CDR1 is SGHAT and CDR2 is FQNNGV. The J segment lost 3 bases and the V segment lost 0 bases, leaving 5 bases of the junction unmatched. The CDR3 coding sequence is TGTGCCAGCAGCTTAGATCTGGCTAGCGGCTACGAGCAGTACTTC. This gives the protein CASSLDLASGYEQYF.

As concerns this clone: The sample has other DNA sequences that encode this CDR3 too. The rearrangement uses TRBV19 and TRBJ2-1; 15 bases map to TRBD2. Germline V lookup: CDR1 LNHDA, CDR2 SQIVND (reference sequence). The V gene end was trimmed by 7 bases and the J gene end by 1 base; junction bases not matched to a gene: 5. The CDR3 covers 17 residues. CDR3 in amino acids: CASTPGLAGGSYNEQFF. For the CDR3, the DNA is TGTGCCAGTACCCCCGGACTAGCGGGAGGGTCCTACAATGAGCAGTTCTTC.

This chain connects TRBV6-1 to TRBJ1-3; no firm D call. The germline V gene encodes CDR1 MNHNS and CDR2 SASEGT. Trimming took off 1 base at V and 0 bases at J, with 7 bases between the two ends. This CDR3 has 15 amino acids. This CDR3 reads CASSEGYSSGNTIYF. The CDR3 DNA reads as TGTGCCAGCAGTGAAGGGTACAGCTCTGGAAACACCATATATTTT.

The rearrangement links TRBV29-1 to TRBJ2-2; weak D call: TRBD1 (5 bases). Trimming removed 7 bases from V and 4 bases from J, with 13 bases in between. CDR1 and CDR2 from the germline V gene are SQVTM and ANQGSEA. There are 13 residues in the CDR3. CDR3 nucleotides: TGCAGCGCTGACAGCTCTAGCACCGGGGAGCTGTTTTTT. Protein sequence: CSADSSSTGELFF.

This chain links TRBV21-1 with TRBJ1-2; the table's D call of TRBD1 was not tested on the DNA. TRBV21-1 is listed as a pseudogene. The CDR3 is 15 amino acids. The CDR3: CASSKGGPPGGGYTF. CDR3 sequence (DNA): TGTGCCAGCAGCAAAGGGGGACCGCCAGGGGGTGGCTACACCTTC.

This sequence joins TRBV2 and TRBJ1-4, with a possible D match to TRBD1 (6 bases). The CDR3 is made up of 16 amino acids. Germline-derived CDR1 and CDR2 are SNHLY and FYNNEI. V was clipped by 2 bases and J by 4 bases, with 14 bases between them. The CDR3 nucleotides read TGTGCCAGCAGTGAACCCGGAAGGGGGATTAATGAAAAACTGTTTTTT. Its translation: CASSEPGRGINEKLFF.

The V gene is TRBV10-1, the J gene TRBJ2-7, with a weak D call TRBD2 (7 bases). The CDR3 is 14 residues long. Germline assignment: CDR1 WNHNN and CDR2 SYGVQD (reference sequence). Deletions cut 2 bases from V and 3 bases from J, with 11 bases between. CDR3 in DNA: TGCGCCAGCAGTGAGGGGGGGGCCGGCTACGAGCAGTACTTC. Translated: CASSEGGAGYEQYF.

This clone was picked up a small number of times. The chain has TRBV14 and TRBJ1-2; 7 bases are shared with TRBD1. The junction had 10 bases not matched to a gene; V was cut back by 0 bases and J by 12 bases. Germline CDR1 and CDR2: SGHDN and FVKESK. This CDR3 spans 14 amino acids. CDR3 nucleotide sequence: TGTGCCAGCAGCCAAGATCTGAGTCCAGGGGGGCACACCTTC. Protein sequence: CASSQDLSPGGHTF.

In its sample, this clone was seen once. The rearrangement uses TRBV28 and TRBJ1-3, with a tentative D call TRBD1 (5 bases). The CDR3 extends over 15 amino acids. Trimming left V 6 bases short and J 0 bases short, with 12 bases between. The germline V gene has CDR1 MDHEN and CDR2 SYDVKM. CDR3 coding DNA: TGTGCCAGCAGCGTGGGGCCATTCTCTGGAAACACCATATATTTT. Translated: CASSVGPFSGNTIYF.

The chain is built from TRBV3-1 (or the pseudogene TRBV3-2) and TRBJ2-1; TRBD2 is a possible D gene (6 bases). V dropped 4 bases and J dropped 7 bases, with 14 bases sitting between them. Germline lookup yields CDR1 LGHDT and CDR2 YNNKEL (reference sequence). The length of the CDR3 is 14 residues. The CDR3 coding sequence is TGTGCCAGCAGCCTCTGGACTGGGGGGAATGAGCAGTTCTTC. This gives the protein CASSLWTGGNEQFF.

The chain is built from TRBV11-3 and TRBJ2-1; 15 bases map to TRBD2. The germline gives CDR1 SGHNT, CDR2 YENEEA. This CDR3 has 13 amino acids. With 8 bases clipped from V and 10 bases from J, the junction kept 3 bases outside the gene matches. The CDR3: CASGLAGGREQFF. CDR3 DNA: TGTGCCAGCGGACTAGCGGGAGGGCGGGAGCAGTTCTTC.

The rearrangement links TRBV3-1 (or the pseudogene TRBV3-2) to TRBJ2-1; 11 nucleotides agree with TRBD1. Germline trimming cut 4 bases from V and 15 bases from J; bases unmatched to any gene: 5. The germline CDR1 and CDR2 sequences are LGHDT and YNNKEL (reference sequence). The CDR3 sequence is 12 residues long. The CDR3 sequence: CASSRGTGGLFF. For the CDR3, the DNA is TGTGCCAGCAGCCGAGGGACAGGGGGTTTGTTCTTC.

In its sample, this clone was seen a few times. The rearrangement links TRBV5-1 to TRBJ1-2, with 7 bases lining up with TRBD1. Germline V gene sequence: CDR1 SGHRS, CDR2 YFSETQ. Germline trimming cut 1 base from V and 7 bases from J; bases unmatched to any gene: 4. The CDR3 is 13 amino acids. CDR3 sequence: CASSLQGDGGYTF. CDR3 sequence (DNA): TGCGCCAGCAGCTTGCAGGGGGATGGTGGCTACACCTTC. Full variable domain (outside the CDR3, taken from reference TRBV5-1 and TRBJ1-2): KAGVTQTPRYLIKTRGQQVTLSCSPISGHRSVSWYQQTPGQGLQFLFEYFSETQRNKGNFPGRFSGRQFSNSRSEMNVSTLELGDSALYLCASSLQGDGGYTFGSGTRLTVV.

The rearrangement uses TRBV7-8 and TRBJ2-7; 8 bases fit TRBD2. This CDR3 is 16 amino acids long. Per germline, CDR1 SGHVS and CDR2 FQNEAQ. V shed 1 base and J 1 base; nucleotides not matched to a gene: 6. CDR3 coding DNA: TGTGCCAGCAGCTTAGGAGGTAGCGGGGCTTCCTACGAGCAGTACTTC. Protein sequence: CASSLGGSGASYEQYF.

The J gene is TRBJ1-1, the V gene TRBV28; D ambiguous. The V end was cut by 3 bases, the J end by 6 bases, with 23 bases between. Germline CDR1 and CDR2: MDHEN and SYDVKM. This CDR3 spans 17 amino acids. The CDR3 reads CASSFFPGGGGYPEAFF. CDR3 coding DNA: TGTGCCAGCAGTTTTTTTCCTGGAGGAGGTGGGTATCCTGAAGCTTTCTTT.

This chain joins TRBV9 and TRBJ1-3; 8 bases are shared with TRBD1. With 4 bases clipped from V and 0 bases from J, the junction kept 12 bases outside the gene matches. Germline-derived CDR1 and CDR2 are SGDLS and YYNGEE. There are 18 residues in the CDR3. The CDR3 DNA sequence: TGTGCCAGCAGCTTGTCGGGACAGGATTTACTCTCTGGAAACACCATATATTTT. This gives the protein CASSLSGQDLLSGNTIYF.

J is TRBJ2-1 and V is TRBV3-1 (or the pseudogene TRBV3-2); 15 bases map to TRBD2. The CDR3 is made up of 22 amino acids. Germline V gene lookup returns CDR1 LGHDT and CDR2 YNNKEL (reference sequence). Unmatched junction bases numbered 24, after V lost 7 bases and J lost 5 bases. The CDR3 DNA is TGTGCCAGCACACCAAAACGGGGGGGTGGTGGGACTAGCGGGAGGTCGAACAATGAGCAGTTCTTC. Translating gives CASTPKRGGGGTSGRSNNEQFF.

As DNA, the CDR3 is TGTGCCAGTAGTAGGGGCCAGAAATACGAGCAGTACTTC. Its translation is CASSRGQKYEQYF. The chain is built from TRBV19 and TRBJ2-7, with a possible D match to TRBD1 (5 bases). Germline-derived CDR1 and CDR2 are LNHDA and SQIVND (reference sequence). The CDR3 length is 13 residues. Trimming removed 4 bases at V and 4 bases at J, with 11 bases between.

The chain joins TRBV11-3 to TRBJ2-7; 8 bases fit TRBD1. The CDR3 loop spans 15 amino acids. Germline-derived CDR1 and CDR2 are SGHNT and YENEEA. The V and J ends lost 1 base and 6 bases, in that order; junction bases with no gene match: 8. This chain's CDR3 is CASSLGQGAVAEQYF. The CDR3, as DNA: TGTGCCAGCAGCTTAGGGCAGGGGGCCGTCGCCGAGCAGTACTTC.

This clone was detected only once. The V gene is TRBV7-9, the J gene TRBJ2-7; 9 bases are a match to TRBD1. The CDR3 consists of 14 residues. V lost 0 bases to trimming and J lost 5 bases; unmatched junction nucleotides: 2. Looked up from germline, CDR1 is SEHNR and CDR2 is FQNEAQ (reference sequence). CDR3 DNA: TGTGCCAGCAGCTTAGCGGACAGGGGCCACGAGCAGTACTTC. Translation: CASSLADRGHEQYF.

The rearrangement uses TRBV6-5 and TRBJ2-1; 7 nucleotides agree with TRBD1. Trimming took 5 bases from V and 6 from J; bases not matched to a gene: 4. Germline lookup yields CDR1 MNHEY and CDR2 SVGAGI. This CDR3 comprises 13 residues. CDR3 sequence: CASSPTGVNEQFF. The CDR3 bases are TGTGCCAGCAGTCCCACAGGGGTCAATGAGCAGTTCTTC.

A few counts support this clone. The chain is built from TRBV13 and TRBJ1-2, with D possibly being TRBD1 (6 bases). CDR3 size: 14 residues. The V and J ends lost 5 bases and 4 bases respectively, with 14 bases between them. The germline gives CDR1 PRHDT, CDR2 FYEKMQ (reference sequence). CDR3: CASSRSGQFYGYTF. CDR3 nucleotide sequence: TGTGCCAGCAGCCGCAGCGGACAGTTCTATGGCTACACCTTC.

The chain is built from TRBV24-1 and TRBJ1-5; 9 nucleotides match TRBD1. Germline values: CDR1 KGHDR, CDR2 SFDVKD. V was pared by 3 bases and J by 5 bases, with 13 bases of the junction left unmatched. The CDR3 covers 18 residues. CDR3 residues: CATSDTKPGTGIDQPQHF. DNA of the CDR3: TGTGCCACCAGTGATACCAAACCCGGGACAGGGATCGATCAGCCCCAGCATTTT.

The V and J genes are TRBV10-2 and TRBJ2-1; the match to TRBD2 covers 7 bases. The V and J ends lost 2 bases and 11 bases, in that order; junction bases with no gene match: 9. Germline loops: CDR1 WSHSY, CDR2 SAAADI. The CDR3 contains 14 residues. CDR3 in amino acids: CASSEREVGMQQFF. In DNA form, the CDR3 reads TGCGCCAGCAGTGAGCGGGAGGTCGGTATGCAGCAGTTCTTC.

The sample holds a few counts of this clone. Other DNA sequences in the same sample also yield this CDR3. V is TRBV18 and J is TRBJ1-4; D call uncertain. The V gene's germline CDR1 is KGHSH and CDR2 LQKENI. V was pared by 3 bases and J by 10 bases, with 12 bases between. The CDR3 runs 13 residues. CDR3 sequence reads: CASSPLDRGKLFF. CDR3 nucleotides: TGTGCCAGCTCACCGCTGGACCGGGGAAAACTGTTTTTT.

The chain carries TRBV3-1 (or the pseudogene TRBV3-2) and TRBJ2-2, with a possible D match to TRBD2 (6 bases). The CDR3 totals 17 residues. Germline values: CDR1 LGHDT, CDR2 YNNKEL (reference sequence). With 4 bases removed from V and 3 bases from J, the gap between germline ends came to 18 bases. CDR3 bases: TGTGCCAGCAGCCGGTTGAGAGAAGCGGGCTACACCGGGGAGCTGTTTTTT. It yields the protein CASSRLREAGYTGELFF.

The chain recombines TRBV9 with TRBJ1-4; unclear D gene. The CDR3 loop spans 15 amino acids. In germline, CDR1 is SGDLS, CDR2 YYNGEE. V lost 0 bases and J 6 bases, leaving 12 bases between the germline ends. CDR3 sequence (DNA): TGTGCCAGCAGCGTAGCCGGGGATGACCATGAAAAACTGTTTTTT. Residues: CASSVAGDDHEKLFF.

The V and J genes are TRBV5-6 and TRBJ1-5; TRBD1 might be the D (5 bases). From germline, CDR1 is SGHDT and CDR2 YYEEEE. CDR3 length: 14 residues. Trimming removed 1 base from V and 11 bases from J, with 16 bases in between. CDR3 protein: CASSLRGRRLSQHF. The CDR3 region has the DNA TGTGCCAGCAGCTTGAGGGGCCGCCGTTTGTCCCAGCATTTT.